These 16 T cell receptor beta chains were sequenced from one sample in a study of cytomegalovirus exposure and HLA in healthy donors. This PCR relied on a set of 60 Vbeta primers and 13 Jbeta primers. Generated by immunoSEQ multiplex PCR, the TCRdb table keeps only in-frame clones and is missing some. The table records around 33,000 clones, roughly 76% of them present only once. Sequenced: PBMCs. These receptors were taken from a woman aged 25 to 39 in good health and CMV-seropositive.

The chain couples TRBV5-1 to TRBJ2-7, with D maybe TRBD2 (5 bases). This CDR3 is built from 12 residues. The V gene lost 4 bases and the J gene lost 8 bases, with 13 bases spanning the gap. Per germline, CDR1 SGHRS and CDR2 YFSETQ. In DNA form, the CDR3 reads TGCGCCAGCAGCGTGTCGGGCGGGCAGCAGTACTTC. Residues: CASSVSGGQQYF.

With regard to this clone: One junction end disagrees with the germline gene, perhaps due to a read error. This chain connects TRBV7-9 to TRBJ1-2, with a weak D call TRBD1 (6 bases). The CDR3 loop spans 15 amino acids. Per the germline V gene, CDR1 is SEHNR and CDR2 is FQNEAQ (reference sequence). Written as DNA, the CDR3 is TGTTCCAGCAGCCCTTGGGGCAAGGGGGACTATGGCTACACCTTC. Encoded protein: CSSSPWGKGDYGYTF.

This chain joins TRBV21-1 and TRBJ2-7; the table's D call, TRBD1, has no DNA check behind it. TRBV21-1 is annotated as a pseudogene. The CDR3 spans 17 residues. The CDR3 sequence is CASSKDGTGIFMYEQYF. CDR3 DNA sequence: TGTGCCAGCAGCAAAGATGGGACAGGGATTTTCATGTATGAGCAGTACTTC.

Here the CDR3 DNA reads TGTGCCAGCAGTCCCCGCTCTGGGGCCAACGTCCTGACTTTC. Amino acids: CASSPRSGANVLTF. The chain couples TRBV27 to TRBJ2-6; D is ambiguous. CDR3 length: 14 residues. The V and J ends lost 5 bases and 0 bases respectively, with 5 bases between them. The germline CDR1 and CDR2 sequences are MNHEY and SMNVEV (reference sequence).

This sequence joins TRBV6-5 and TRBJ1-1; D may be TRBD1 (6 bases). The CDR3 length is 13 residues. The germline gives CDR1 MNHEY, CDR2 SVGAGI. Trimming shortened V by 10 bases and J by 4 bases, and 16 bases separated the two germline ends. Written as DNA, the CDR3 is TGTGCCACCATTACGGGGGGCGGCACTGAAGCTTTCTTT. This encodes CATITGGGTEAFF.

The chain combines TRBV4-1 with TRBJ1-1; 8 positions agree with TRBD1. This CDR3 region has 16 residues. Germline CDR1 is MGHRA and CDR2 is YSYEKL. With V trimmed by 3 bases and J by 3 bases, 9 bases remained unmatched. The CDR3 bases are TGCGCCAGCAGCCAGGAGACCGGGACAGGCGACACTGAAGCTTTCTTT. Protein sequence: CASSQETGTGDTEAFF.

This chain connects TRBV28 to TRBJ1-5, with a possible D match to TRBD1 (6 bases). The V end was cut by 7 bases, the J end by 2 bases, with 15 bases between. The CDR3 length is 15 residues. Germline CDR1 and CDR2: MDHEN and SYDVKM. DNA for the CDR3: TGTGCCAGCATATTACGGGGGGCCGGCAATCAGCCCCAGCATTTT. It specifies CASILRGAGNQPQHF.

This clone was detected a few times. The V call is TRBV28, the J call TRBJ1-2; 9 positions match TRBD1. This CDR3 contains 16 residues. Germline lookup yields CDR1 MDHEN and CDR2 SYDVKM. V was clipped by 5 bases and J by 5 bases; unmatched bases: 12. CDR3 loop: CASSPSGQGAPYGYTF. CDR3 sequence (DNA): TGTGCCAGCAGTCCCTCGGGACAGGGAGCCCCGTATGGCTACACCTTC.

This clone came up once. The chain couples TRBV5-4 to TRBJ1-2; the match to TRBD1 covers 12 bases. V was clipped by 4 bases and J by 7 bases; unmatched bases: 5. The CDR3 spans 14 residues. Germline CDR1 reads SGHNT; CDR2 reads YYREEE (reference sequence). CDR3 residues: CASSRGQGACGYTF. CDR3 nucleotide sequence: TGTGCCAGCAGCAGGGGACAGGGGGCGTGTGGCTACACCTTC.

The chain employs TRBV7-2 and TRBJ2-5; 9 nucleotides match TRBD2. Losses at the gene ends were 5 bases for V and 2 bases for J; bases not matched to a gene: 6. CDR3 length: 15 residues. CDR1 is SGHTA, CDR2 FQGNSA, per germline. In nucleotides, the CDR3 is TGTGCCAGCAGCCCCTCGCGGGGGGGACAAGAGACCCAGTACTTC. Translated, it gives CASSPSRGGQETQYF.

This clone was detected once. The CDR3 DNA is TGTGCCAGCAGTAGCGCTCCTTACAATGAGCAGTTCTTC. Amino acid sequence: CASSSAPYNEQFF. The rearrangement links TRBV28 to TRBJ2-1; D remains unclear. Germline assignment: CDR1 MDHEN and CDR2 SYDVKM. The length of the CDR3 is 13 residues. The V gene lost 5 bases and the J gene lost 4 bases, with 9 bases spanning the gap.

CDR3 loop: CASSPPSLERETQYF. The CDR3, as DNA: TGTGCCAGCTCACCACCGTCGTTAGAACGAGAGACCCAGTACTTC. This chain uses TRBV18 with TRBJ2-5; the D is unclear. CDR3 length: 15 amino acids. Between the trimmed V and J ends, which lost 0 bases and 4 bases, there was a span of 12 bases. Germline V gives CDR1 KGHSH, CDR2 LQKENI.

The chain couples TRBV6-5 to TRBJ2-7; 7 bases line up with TRBD2. Germline V gene data show CDR1 as MNHEY and CDR2 as SVGAGI. After removal of 4 bases from V and 2 bases from J, the junction contained 2 bases not matched to a gene. CDR3 length equals 13 residues. CDR3 bases: TGTGCCAGCAGTTCGGGGGGTCCCTACGAGCAGTACTTC. Translating gives CASSSGGPYEQYF.

The chain recombines TRBV28 with TRBJ1-1, with TRBD1 matching over 10 bases. Trimming cost V 5 bases and J 4 bases; bases outside gene matches: 7. The CDR3 sequence is 15 residues long. Germline V gives CDR1 MDHEN, CDR2 SYDVKM. The DNA of the CDR3 is TGTGCCAGCAGTCCCCCGGGACAGGGGAGCACTGAAGCTTTCTTT. Translation: CASSPPGQGSTEAFF.

This clone showed up just a few times. The chain carries TRBV6-1 and TRBJ1-2; 7 bases fit TRBD1. The CDR3 contains 14 residues. The ends lost 5 bases at V and 4 bases at J; junction bases unmatched: 7. Germline V lookup: CDR1 MNHNS, CDR2 SASEGT. CDR3 coding DNA: TGTGCCAGCAGTCCCCAGGGGGTGGTCTATGGCTACACCTTC. It encodes CASSPQGVVYGYTF.

This chain uses TRBV7-9 with TRBJ1-1; 7 positions match TRBD1. Germline V lookup: CDR1 SEHNR, CDR2 FQNEAQ (reference sequence). With V trimmed by 6 bases and J by 1 base, 17 bases remained unmatched. The CDR3 has 18 residues. The CDR3 sequence is CASRMGSYRGKGNTEAFF. The CDR3 nucleotides read TGTGCCAGCAGGATGGGGTCCTACAGGGGAAAAGGGAACACTGAAGCTTTCTTT.